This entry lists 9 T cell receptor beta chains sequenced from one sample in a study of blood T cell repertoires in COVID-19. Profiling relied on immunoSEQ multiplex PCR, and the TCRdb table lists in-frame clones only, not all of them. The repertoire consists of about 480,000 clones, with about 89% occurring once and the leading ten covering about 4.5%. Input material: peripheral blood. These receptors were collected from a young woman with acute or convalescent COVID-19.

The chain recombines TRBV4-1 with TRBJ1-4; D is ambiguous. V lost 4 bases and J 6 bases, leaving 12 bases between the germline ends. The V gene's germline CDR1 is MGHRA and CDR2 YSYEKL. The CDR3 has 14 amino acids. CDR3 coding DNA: TGCGCCAGCAGCCTACAGCCTACGGATGAAAAACTGTTTTTT. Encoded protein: CASSLQPTDEKLFF.

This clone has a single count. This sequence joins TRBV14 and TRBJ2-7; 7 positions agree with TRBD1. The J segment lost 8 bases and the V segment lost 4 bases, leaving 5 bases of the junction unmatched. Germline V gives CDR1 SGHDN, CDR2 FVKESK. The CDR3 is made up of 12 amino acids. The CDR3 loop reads CASSPDRVQQYF. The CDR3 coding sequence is TGTGCCAGCAGCCCCGACAGGGTACAGCAGTACTTC.

CDR3 in DNA: TGTGCCAGCAGCTTAGAGCGGGGGGGACACAATGAGCAGTTCTTC. Translation gives CASSLERGGHNEQFF. The chain links TRBV7-6 to TRBJ2-1; 10 nucleotides agree with TRBD2. The J segment lost 5 bases and the V segment lost 1 base, leaving 2 bases of the junction unmatched. Germline V gives CDR1 SGHVS, CDR2 FNYEAQ. This CDR3 is 15 amino acids long.

CDR3 region: CASSVDRGRPQHF. The CDR3 DNA reads as TGTGCCAGCAGCGTGGACAGGGGGCGGCCCCAGCATTTT. The gene calls are TRBV6-5 and TRBJ1-5; 11 bases map to TRBD1. With V trimmed by 6 bases and J by 9 bases, 4 bases remained unmatched. The length of the CDR3 is 13 residues. Germline CDR1 is MNHEY and CDR2 is SVGAGI.

The DNA of the CDR3 is TGTGCCAGCAGGACCCCCAGGGGGGCGAATTATGAAAAACTGTTTTTT. Translating gives CASRTPRGANYEKLFF. V usage is TRBV3-1 (or the pseudogene TRBV3-2) and J usage is TRBJ1-4; 7 bases agree with TRBD1. The CDR3 is made up of 16 amino acids. Unmatched junction bases numbered 13, after V lost 6 bases and J lost 6 bases. The germline gives CDR1 LGHDT, CDR2 YNNKEL (reference sequence).

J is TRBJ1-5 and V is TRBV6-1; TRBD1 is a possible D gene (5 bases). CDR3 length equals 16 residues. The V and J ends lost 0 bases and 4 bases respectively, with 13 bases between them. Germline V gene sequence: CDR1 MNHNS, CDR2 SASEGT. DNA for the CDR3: TGTGCCAGCAGTGAAGCGCGCAGGGCTGGAAATCAGCCCCAGCATTTT. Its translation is CASSEARRAGNQPQHF.

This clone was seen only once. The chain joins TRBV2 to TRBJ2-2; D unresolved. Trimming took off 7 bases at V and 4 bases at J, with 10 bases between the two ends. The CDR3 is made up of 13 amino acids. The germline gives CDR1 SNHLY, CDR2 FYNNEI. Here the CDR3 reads CASTNSGTGELFF. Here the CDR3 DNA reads TGTGCCAGCACTAACAGTGGCACCGGGGAGCTGTTTTTT.

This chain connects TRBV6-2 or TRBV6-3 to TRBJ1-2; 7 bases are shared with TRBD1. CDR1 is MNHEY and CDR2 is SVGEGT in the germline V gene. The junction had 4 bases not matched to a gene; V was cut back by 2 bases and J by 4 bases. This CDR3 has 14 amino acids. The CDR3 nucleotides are TGTGCCAGCAGTTACGGTCCAGGGGGCTATGGCTACACCTTC. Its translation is CASSYGPGGYGYTF.

CDR3 in DNA: TGTGCCAGCAGCCCCGACAGGGATGAAAAACTGTTTTTT. The encoded protein is CASSPDRDEKLFF. This chain uses TRBV12-3 or TRBV12-4 with TRBJ1-4; 7 bases match TRBD1. V was pared by 6 bases and J by 6 bases, with 4 bases of the junction left unmatched. The CDR3 runs to 13 residues.